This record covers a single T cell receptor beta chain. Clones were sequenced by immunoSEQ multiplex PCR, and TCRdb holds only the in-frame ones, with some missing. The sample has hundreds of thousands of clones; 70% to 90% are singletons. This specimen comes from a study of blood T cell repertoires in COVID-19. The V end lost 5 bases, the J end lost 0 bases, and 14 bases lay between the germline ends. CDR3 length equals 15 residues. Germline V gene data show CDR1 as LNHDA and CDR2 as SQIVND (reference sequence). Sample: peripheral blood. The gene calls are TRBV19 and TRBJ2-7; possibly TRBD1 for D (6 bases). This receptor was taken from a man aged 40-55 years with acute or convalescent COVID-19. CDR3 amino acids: CASSPPQGPSYEQYF. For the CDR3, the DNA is TGTGCCAGTAGTCCCCCCCAGGGGCCCTCCTACGAGCAGTACTTC.